This T cell receptor (beta chain) was retrieved from a study of shared clonotypes between healthy human individuals. Germline-derived CDR1 and CDR2 are SGHRS and YFSETQ. This CDR3 has 14 amino acids. V gave up 3 bases and J gave up 5 bases, with 12 bases separating them. As to this clone: No antigen is known for it.

Methods used by the authors: Because ImmunoSEQ provided only junction sequences with no quality scores, the filtering differed. Sequencing was performed with immunoSEQ multiplex PCR; in TCRdb, only in-frame clones are kept and a portion is missing. The DNA was the basis for D and trimming; V, J and clone size are from that table. The top ten hold 0.3% to 0.4% of the sample, which has a few million clones, about 92% seen once. Study observations and caveats: Richness estimates generally favored naive over memory subsets. Only a few donors were included, so the genetic and exposure-history diversity represented was limited.

Sequenced sample: naive CD4+ T cells from PBMCs. Subset specified: CD45RA+ positively selected. This TCR was recovered from a man in his late teens or twenties in good health. Some clones in this sample may be carry-over from other donors' samples. The V and J genes are TRBV5-1 and TRBJ2-1; D gene uncertain. Here the CDR3 DNA reads TGCGCCAGCAGCTCCACTTACCCCCACAATGAGCAGTTCTTC. Its translation: CASSSTYPHNEQFF.